The 18 T cell receptor beta chains below all came from one sample that was sequenced in a study of somatic mutations in cytotoxic T cells in rheumatoid arthritis. Here immunoSEQ multiplex PCR was the method, and the copy in TCRdb shows in-frame clones only, minus some. Of approximately 9,500 clones detected, roughly 80% appear once; the ten largest clones hold approximately 8.1%. Sequencing was carried out using CD8+ T cells sorted from blood. These receptors came from an adult with rheumatoid arthritis.

V is TRBV14 and J is TRBJ1-1; D ambiguous. Germline V lookup: CDR1 SGHDN, CDR2 FVKESK. V lost 3 bases and J lost 0, with 14 bases in between. The CDR3 has 16 residues. Written as DNA, the CDR3 is TGTGCCAGCAGCCACGAAATTGCACACCTGAACACTGAAGCTTTCTTT. Its protein product is CASSHEIAHLNTEAFF.

V is TRBV9 and J is TRBJ2-7, with 8 bases matching TRBD2. Germline loops: CDR1 SGDLS, CDR2 YYNGEE. CDR3 size: 15 residues. V was clipped by 0 bases and J by 2 bases; unmatched bases: 4. DNA of the CDR3: TGTGCCAGCAGCGTAGGGGATAGCGGGACCTACGAGCAGTACTTC. Translation gives CASSVGDSGTYEQYF.

The CDR3 sequence is CASSYPRQGAETEAFF. Written as DNA, the CDR3 is TGTGCCAGCAGCTACCCTCGACAGGGTGCGGAGACTGAAGCTTTCTTT. V is TRBV7-9 and J is TRBJ1-1; 7 bases are a match to TRBD1. This CDR3 spans 16 amino acids. Germline V gene data show CDR1 as SEHNR and CDR2 as FQNEAQ (reference sequence). J lost 5 bases, V lost 4 bases, and 13 bases had no gene match.

The V and J genes are TRBV18 and TRBJ1-5, with 10 bases that match TRBD1. V was clipped by 3 bases and J by 9 bases; unmatched bases: 11. There are 16 residues in the CDR3. Germline CDR1 is KGHSH and CDR2 is LQKENI. This CDR3 is CASSPSSDRGTRPQHF. CDR3 in DNA: TGTGCCAGCTCACCTAGCTCGGACAGGGGGACCCGGCCCCAGCATTTT.

The V call is TRBV6-5, the J call TRBJ1-2; possible D gene TRBD1, 5 bases. Per the germline V gene, CDR1 is MNHEY and CDR2 is SVGAGI. This CDR3 spans 15 amino acids. The ends were cut back, 5 bases at V and 5 bases at J, with 18 bases in the middle. The CDR3 spells CASSLSWLGGYGYTF. For the CDR3, the DNA is TGTGCCAGCAGTCTTTCGTGGTTGGGGGGTTATGGCTACACCTTC.

The chain carries TRBV2 and TRBJ2-1; D is perhaps TRBD2 (5 bases). Germline V CDR1 and CDR2: SNHLY, FYNNEI. V was cut by 4 bases and J by 4 bases, with 17 bases left in between. CDR3 length equals 16 residues. The CDR3 region is CASSGGISGAYNEQFF. In DNA, the CDR3 is TGTGCCAGCAGTGGAGGGATAAGCGGAGCTTACAATGAGCAGTTCTTC.

The chain employs TRBV11-2 and TRBJ2-7; 9 bases are shared with TRBD1. The V and J ends lost 0 bases and 4 bases, in that order; junction bases with no gene match: 7. Germline CDR1 and CDR2: SGHAT and FQNNGV. The CDR3 is made up of 16 amino acids. The CDR3 is CASSLDPGTGSYEQYF. The CDR3 region has the DNA TGTGCCAGCAGCTTAGATCCCGGGACAGGGAGTTACGAGCAGTACTTC.

V and J are TRBV6-1 and TRBJ2-1, with 7 bases aligning to TRBD1. The trim removed 2 bases at V and 5 bases at J, leaving 6 bases unmatched. CDR3 length: 15 amino acids. Germline V gene data show CDR1 as MNHNS and CDR2 as SASEGT. The CDR3, as DNA: TGTGCCAGCAGTGAATATGGGACAGCCGACAATGAGCAGTTCTTC. This codes for CASSEYGTADNEQFF.

This chain links TRBV19 with TRBJ1-4; the D gene is possibly TRBD1 (5 bases). CDR1 is LNHDA and CDR2 is SQIVND in the germline V gene (reference sequence). V was pared by 5 bases and J by 4 bases, with 26 bases between. The CDR3 runs 19 residues. CDR3 in DNA: TGTGCCAGTAGTCCCCTCCCCGGCAGGGAGGGAGCCCTTAATGAAAAACTGTTTTTT. It yields the protein CASSPLPGREGALNEKLFF.

This clone showed up just a few times. The rearrangement links TRBV7-9 to TRBJ1-2; D ambiguous. This CDR3 region has 12 residues. V lost 1 base to trimming and J lost 6 bases, with 6 bases between them. Germline CDR1 SEHNR, CDR2 FQNEAQ (reference sequence). CDR3 region: CASSLGQHGYTF. DNA for the CDR3: TGTGCCAGCAGCTTAGGGCAGCATGGCTACACCTTC. The whole variable domain, remainder taken from reference TRBV7-9 and TRBJ1-2, is DTGVSQNPRHKITKRGQNVTFRCDPISEHNRLYWYRQTLGQGPEFLTYFQNEAQLEKSRLLSDRFSAERPKGSFSTLEIQRTEQGDSAMYLCASSLGQHGYTFGSGTRLTVV.

The V and J genes are TRBV28 and TRBJ1-1, with a tentative D call TRBD1 (5 bases). The germline V gene has CDR1 MDHEN and CDR2 SYDVKM. CDR3 length equals 12 residues. V was pared by 9 bases and J by 4 bases, with 12 bases between. The CDR3 spells CASSWGGTEAFF. In nucleotides, the CDR3 is TGTGCCAGTTCCTGGGGCGGCACTGAAGCTTTCTTT.

The V gene is TRBV9, the J gene TRBJ1-3; D may be TRBD1 (5 bases). CDR3 length equals 15 residues. With 0 bases removed from V and 3 bases from J, the gap between germline ends came to 10 bases. Per the germline V gene, CDR1 is SGDLS and CDR2 is YYNGEE. CDR3 amino acids: CASSVGVGVGNTIYF. The DNA of the CDR3 is TGTGCCAGCAGCGTAGGGGTAGGGGTTGGAAACACCATATATTTT.

The CDR3 sequence: CAISLDTTNTEAFF. CDR3 nucleotide sequence: TGTGCCATCAGTCTTGACACGACGAACACTGAAGCTTTCTTT. The V call is TRBV10-3, the J call TRBJ1-1, with D unclear. The CDR3 totals 14 residues. The V gene's germline CDR1 is ENHRY and CDR2 SYGVKD. The germline V and J ends were trimmed by 5 bases and 1 base, with 11 bases remaining between them.

The J gene is TRBJ2-7, the V gene TRBV20-1; TRBD2 might be the D (6 bases). CDR1 is DFQATT and CDR2 is SNEGSKA in the germline V gene (reference sequence). The CDR3 length is 11 residues. The germline V and J ends were trimmed by 3 bases and 6 bases, with 9 bases remaining between them. This CDR3 is CSASGGTEQYF. The CDR3 DNA is TGCAGTGCTAGCGGGGGTACCGAGCAGTACTTC.

The chain uses TRBV6-5 and TRBJ1-4; D unclear. Germline V gene sequence: CDR1 MNHEY, CDR2 SVGAGI. The CDR3 extends over 12 amino acids. V was clipped by 11 bases and J by 12 bases, with 19 bases between them. This CDR3 reads CASVSANKELFF. CDR3 DNA: TGTGCCTCCGTTTCTGCGAATAAGGAACTGTTTTTT.

The gene calls are TRBV7-9 and TRBJ2-3; 7 positions match TRBD1. The germline CDR1 and CDR2 sequences are SEHNR and FQNEAQ (reference sequence). The V gene end was trimmed by 5 bases and the J gene end by 2 bases; junction bases not matched to a gene: 13. CDR3 length equals 17 residues. CDR3 in amino acids: CASSPPTPDRDTDTQYF. CDR3 in DNA: TGTGCCAGCAGCCCACCCACACCAGACAGGGACACAGATACGCAGTATTTT. The whole variable domain, remainder taken from reference TRBV7-9 and TRBJ2-3, is DTGVSQNPRHKITKRGQNVTFRCDPISEHNRLYWYRQTLGQGPEFLTYFQNEAQLEKSRLLSDRFSAERPKGSFSTLEIQRTEQGDSAMYLCASSPPTPDRDTDTQYFGPGTRLTVL.

This clone came up once. V usage is TRBV9 and J usage is TRBJ2-1; D is perhaps TRBD2 (6 bases). CDR1 and CDR2 (germline): SGDLS, YYNGEE. The V end lost 3 bases, the J end lost 10 bases, and 11 bases lay between the germline ends. CDR3 length: 12 residues. The CDR3 spells CASSAGVGEQFF. Written as DNA, the CDR3 is TGTGCCAGCAGCGCGGGGGTTGGGGAGCAGTTCTTC.

V gene TRBV6-1 combines with J gene TRBJ1-1; D is uncertain. Germline CDR1 MNHNS, CDR2 SASEGT. V was pared by 3 bases and J by 7 bases, with 6 bases between. This CDR3 is 11 amino acids long. The CDR3 sequence is CASSDGNEAFF. CDR3 sequence (DNA): TGTGCCAGCAGTGACGGCAATGAAGCTTTCTTT.